This T cell receptor beta chain was documented in a study of CXCR3-negative and CXCR3-positive naive CD8 T cells. Researchers prepared the TRB cDNA libraries using 5' RACE with UMI labels. With the 5' RACE reads reprocessed, TCRdb shows one record per CDR3 protein and no DNA. The listing records 100,000 to 150,000 distinct CDR3 sequences. General study findings and limits: Similar TRBV-TRBJ gene usage was seen in naive CXCR3-negative and CXCR3-positive cells, but not in memory cells.

Notes on this clonotype: Its antigen is not known.

Triplicates of roughly 300,000 cells were sorted from each CD8+ T cell subset. Naive CD8+ T lymphocytes were specified as CD45RO-CCR7+CD27+CD95-. Per the germline V gene, CDR1 is SEHNR and CDR2 is FQNEAQ (reference sequence). The CDR3 consists of 14 residues. The sample comprised naive CXCR3- CD8+ T cells from blood. This sample's subset: CD45RO-CCR7+CD27+CD95- naive CD8+ T cells lacking CXCR3 (TNR3-). This receptor was obtained from a human donor in good health. Some clones in this sample may be carry-over from other donors' samples. This chain uses TRBV7-9 with TRBJ2-7; the D call from TCRdb, TRBD1, cannot be confirmed without DNA. CDR3 sequence reads: CASSSRDSHYEQYF.